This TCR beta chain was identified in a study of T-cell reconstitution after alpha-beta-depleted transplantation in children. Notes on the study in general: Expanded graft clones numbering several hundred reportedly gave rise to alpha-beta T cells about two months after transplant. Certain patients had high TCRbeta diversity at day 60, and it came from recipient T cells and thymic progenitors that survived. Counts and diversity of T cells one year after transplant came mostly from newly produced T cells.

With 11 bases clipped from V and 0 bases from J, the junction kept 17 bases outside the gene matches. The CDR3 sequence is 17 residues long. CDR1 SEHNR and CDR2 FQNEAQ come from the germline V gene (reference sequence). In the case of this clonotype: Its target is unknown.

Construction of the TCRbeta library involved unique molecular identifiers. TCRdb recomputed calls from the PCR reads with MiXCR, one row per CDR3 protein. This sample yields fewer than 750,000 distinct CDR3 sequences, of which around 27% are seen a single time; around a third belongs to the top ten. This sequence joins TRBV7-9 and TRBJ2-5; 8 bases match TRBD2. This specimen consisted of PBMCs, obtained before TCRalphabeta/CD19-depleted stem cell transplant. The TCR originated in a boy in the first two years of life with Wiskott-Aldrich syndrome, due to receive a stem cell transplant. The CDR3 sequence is CAVQKTSGSQNQETQYF. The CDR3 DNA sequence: TGTGCCGTACAAAAAACTAGCGGCTCCCAGAACCAAGAGACCCAGTACTTC. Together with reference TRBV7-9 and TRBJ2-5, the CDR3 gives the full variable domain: DTGVSQNPRHKITKRGQNVTFRCDPISEHNRLYWYRQTLGQGPEFLTYFQNEAQLEKSRLLSDRFSAERPKGSFSTLEIQRTEQGDSAMYLCAVQKTSGSQNQETQYFGPGTRLLVL.